These T cell receptor beta chains were read from a single sample in a study of shared clonotypes between healthy human individuals. The table came from immunoSEQ multiplex PCR; TCRdb's copy has only in-frame clones and leaves some out. Of 1,500,000 or so clones in the sample, approximately 97% were seen once. Sequenced: naive CD4+ T cells sorted from blood. The receptors were sampled from a man aged 25-45 years in good health. The CDR3 runs from the conserved cysteine through the conserved F or W. The D gene is left open where the match is weak. Size is omitted from some rows. Given values are once, few, many or a class for expanded clones.

TRBV10-3	TRBJ2-1	TRBD2	.	CAISPGTSLNEQFF	TGTGCCATCAGCCCCGGGACTAGTCTCAATGAGCAGTTCTTC
TRBV6-6	TRBJ1-3	TRBD1	.	CASSYSTGGGNTIYF	TGTGCCAGCAGTTACTCAACAGGGGGAGGAAACACCATATATTTT
TRBV15	TRBJ2-5	.	.	CATSRDAPNTFSGTQYF	TGTGCCACCAGCAGAGATGCCCCCAATACCTTCAGTGGGACCCAGTACTTC
TRBV11-3	TRBJ2-1	.	.	CASSSVRSNEQFF	TGTGCCAGCAGCTCCGTGAGGAGCAATGAGCAGTTCTTC
TRBV6-1	TRBJ2-4	.	.	CASSETGTDWNIQYF	TGTGCCAGCAGTGAGACCGGGACTGACTGGAACATTCAGTACTTC
TRBV2	TRBJ2-1	.	.	CASSDLGLLALFF	TGTGCCAGCAGTGATTTAGGTCTCCTTGCCCTGTTCTTC
TRBV19	TRBJ1-5	TRBD1	.	CASSTREGAGNQPQHF	TGTGCCAGTAGTACCCGAGAGGGGGCGGGCAATCAGCCCCAGCATTTT
TRBV7-6	TRBJ2-7	.	once	CASSYSGPSYEQYF	TGTGCCAGCAGTTACTCAGGGCCTTCCTACGAGCAGTACTTC
TRBV9	TRBJ2-1	TRBD2	.	CASSVRTSDNEQFF	TGTGCCAGCAGCGTCAGGACTAGCGACAATGAGCAGTTCTTC
TRBV5-4	TRBJ2-3	.	.	CASSFRRLGGTDTQYF	TGTGCCAGCAGCTTCCGGAGACTTGGGGGCACAGATACGCAGTATTTT
TRBV28	TRBJ1-5	TRBD1	.	CASSPNRQGGQPQHF	TGTGCCAGCAGCCCAAACAGACAGGGAGGTCAGCCCCAGCATTTT
TRBV5-1	TRBJ2-3	TRBD1	once	CASSPGPGTGFTDTQYF	TGCGCCAGCAGCCCTGGTCCCGGGACAGGCTTCACAGATACGCAGTATTTT
TRBV7-8	TRBJ2-7	.	once	CASGTRGITYEQYF	TGTGCCAGCGGGACCCGGGGAATCACCTACGAGCAGTACTTC
TRBV7-9	TRBJ1-1	.	.	CASSYVGLGQHEAFF	TGTGCCAGCAGCTACGTAGGATTAGGCCAGCATGAAGCTTTCTTT
TRBV4-2	TRBJ2-3	TRBD2	.	CASSQRGTSGTSTDTQYF	TGTGCCAGCAGCCAAAGGGGGACTAGCGGAACTTCCACAGATACGCAGTATTTT
TRBV27	TRBJ2-7	TRBD1	.	CASSLSKGRGLVRPYEQYF	TGTGCCAGCAGTTTATCGAAGGGCAGGGGGCTGGTCCGCCCCTACGAGCAGTACTTC
TRBV9	TRBJ1-2	.	.	CASSVGGNYGYTF	TGTGCCAGCAGCGTAGGAGGGAACTATGGCTACACCTTC
TRBV19	TRBJ2-2	.	.	CASSQQGNTGELFF	TGTGCCAGTAGCCAACAGGGAAACACCGGGGAGCTGTTTTTT
TRBV7-9	TRBJ1-4	.	.	CASALLGINEKLFF	TGTGCCTCAGCACTGCTAGGGATAAATGAAAAACTGTTTTTT
TRBV7-7	TRBJ2-1	TRBD1	.	CASSIRTGGFSYNEQFF	TGTGCTAGCAGCATAAGGACAGGGGGCTTCTCCTACAATGAGCAGTTCTTC
TRBV2	TRBJ1-5	.	.	CASREGGQPQHF	TGTGCCAGCAGGGAAGGTGGTCAGCCCCAGCATTTT
TRBV5-4	TRBJ2-7	.	once	CASSLGQTKLYEQYF	TGTGCCAGCAGCTTGGGGCAGACCAAACTCTACGAGCAGTACTTC